This entry is about one T cell receptor (beta chain). The antigen is not known. Donors were healthy HIV-negative adults without recent acute infections or vaccinations. The CDR3 has 11 residues. Looked up from germline, CDR1 is WSHSY and CDR2 is SAAADI. V lost 0 bases, J lost 9 bases, and 5 bases lay in between. This specimen belongs to a study of shared clonotypes between healthy human individuals. Study outcomes and limitations: Sorted-subset samples were not fully sequenced, rarefaction indicated. Clonotypes shared by all four sorted-subset donors had higher generation probabilities than non-shared clonotypes.

This table comes from immunoSEQ multiplex PCR, and its TCRdb copy is limited to in-frame clones, with some not included. Among roughly 2.5 million clones, 90% to 95% were seen once, and the ten largest hold roughly 0.15%. The sequence derives from a man aged 18 to 30 in good health. Input material: naive CD4+ T cells sorted from blood. Documented subset: CD45RA+ positively selected. The J gene is TRBJ1-2, the V gene TRBV10-2; D is ambiguous. The CDR3, as DNA: TGCGCCAGCAGTGAGTCTGCGAGCTACACCTTC. Translated, it gives CASSESASYTF.